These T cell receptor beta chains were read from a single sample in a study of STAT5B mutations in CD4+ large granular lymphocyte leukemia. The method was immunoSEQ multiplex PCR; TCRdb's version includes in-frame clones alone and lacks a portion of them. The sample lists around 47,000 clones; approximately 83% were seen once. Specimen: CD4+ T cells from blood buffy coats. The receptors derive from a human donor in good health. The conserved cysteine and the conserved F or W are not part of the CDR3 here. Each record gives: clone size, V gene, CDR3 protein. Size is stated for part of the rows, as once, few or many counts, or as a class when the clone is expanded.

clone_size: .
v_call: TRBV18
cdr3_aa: ASQKLGPTGTGNTDTQY

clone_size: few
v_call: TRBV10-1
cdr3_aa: ASSEWGAELF

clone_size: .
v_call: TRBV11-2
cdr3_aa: ASSLVQNTEAF

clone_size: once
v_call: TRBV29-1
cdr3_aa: SVGDRGQSPLH

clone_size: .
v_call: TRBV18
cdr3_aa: ASSPRGVKSYTGELF

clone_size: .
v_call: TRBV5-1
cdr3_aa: ASGTGVGEQY

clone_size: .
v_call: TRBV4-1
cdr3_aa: ASSQDLRSGTPNTGELF

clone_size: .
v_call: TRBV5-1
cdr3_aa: ASSFRGANTGELF

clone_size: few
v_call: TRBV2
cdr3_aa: ASKGQTMNTEAF

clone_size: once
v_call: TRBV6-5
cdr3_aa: ASSYRTGGYYEQY

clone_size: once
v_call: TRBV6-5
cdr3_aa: ASSYSIRGGNQPQH

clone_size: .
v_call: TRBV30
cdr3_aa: AWSIQGTGELF

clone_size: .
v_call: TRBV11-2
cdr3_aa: ASSPPSGSNFEQY

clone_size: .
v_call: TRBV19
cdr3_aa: ASSMEGQETQY

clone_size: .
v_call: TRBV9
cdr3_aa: ASSPGLGEQY

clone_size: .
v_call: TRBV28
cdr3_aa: ASSLSRGGTYGYT

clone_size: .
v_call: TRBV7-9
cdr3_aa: ASSLLGGSYNEQF

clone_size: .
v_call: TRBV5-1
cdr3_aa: ASSLGHEAF

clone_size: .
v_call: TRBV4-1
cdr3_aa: ASSPVPGQGARGYT

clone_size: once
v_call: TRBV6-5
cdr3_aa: ASSPTSGRDEQY

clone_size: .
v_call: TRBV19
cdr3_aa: ASRQTGAADYGYT

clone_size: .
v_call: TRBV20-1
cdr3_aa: SARGDTDPF

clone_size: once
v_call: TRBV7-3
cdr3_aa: ASSSLGRGEGIQY

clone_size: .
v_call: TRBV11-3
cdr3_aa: ASSLPMNTEAF

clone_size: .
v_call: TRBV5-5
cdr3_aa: ASSLRDVQSNEKLF

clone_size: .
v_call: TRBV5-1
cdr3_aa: ASSRTTDWPSDNEQF

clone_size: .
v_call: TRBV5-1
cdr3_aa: ASSLRKGETQY

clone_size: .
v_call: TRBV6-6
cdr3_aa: ASSYRTGDSNQPQH

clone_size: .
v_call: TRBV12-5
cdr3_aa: ASGLVRGGTGGWNEQF

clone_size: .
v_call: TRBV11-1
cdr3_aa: ASSLGGEAF

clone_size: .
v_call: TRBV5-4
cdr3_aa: ASSLVGQRNTEAF

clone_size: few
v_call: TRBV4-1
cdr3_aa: ASSPGSSGNTIY